This entry lists 29 T cell receptor beta chains sequenced from one sample in a study of regulatory T cells in long-lasting Graves disease. Both iRepertoire HTBI primers and Arm-PCR of CDR3 regions were used to build the TCR beta libraries. Using its own MiXCR run on the multiplex PCR reads, TCRdb lists one record per CDR3 protein. Among 580,000 or so distinct CDR3 sequences, 15% to 20% were seen once, and the ten largest hold 12%. Time point reported: newly diagnosed GD, antithyroid drugs for less than 3 months. There was RNA extracted from PBMCs, and the TCR library was made from it. The same sample was also studied in work on T cells in Graves' hyperthyroidism and ophthalmopathy.

The sample in question was peripheral blood mononuclear cells (PBMCs), obtained at new diagnosis, from a patient treated with antithyroid drugs. All receptors come from a man aged 18 to 29 with Graves disease.

This clonotype was counted only a few times. The chain carries TRBV3-1 and TRBJ2-3; D is perhaps TRBD2 (6 bases). CDR1 and CDR2 from the germline V gene are LGHDT and YNNKEL (reference sequence). Trimming removed 3 bases from V and 4 bases from J, with 14 bases in between. The CDR3 contains 15 residues. CDR3 amino acids: CASSQGTPTPDTQYF. The CDR3 DNA reads TGTGCCAGCAGCCAGGGGACTCCGACCCCAGATACGCAGTATTTT.

The V gene is TRBV28, the J gene TRBJ2-1; 8 bases are a match to TRBD2. The germline gives CDR1 MDHEN, CDR2 SYDVKM. The CDR3 has 14 residues. Trimming at V came to 5 bases and at J to 9 bases, leaving 9 bases not matched to a gene. The CDR3 DNA is TGTGCCAGCAGTGACCTGTCAGCGGGAGTTGAGCAGTTCTTC. This gives the protein CASSDLSAGVEQFF. Full variable domain (rest looked up from reference TRBV28 and TRBJ2-1): DVKVTQSSRYLVKRTGEKVFLECVQDMDHENMFWYRQDPGLGLRLIYFSYDVKMKEKGDIPEGYSVSREKKERFSLILESASTNQTSMYLCASSDLSAGVEQFFGPGTRLTVL.

The chain recombines TRBV11-2 with TRBJ2-7, with 12 bases that match TRBD2. The V gene's germline CDR1 is SGHAT and CDR2 FQNNGV. The CDR3 length is 17 residues. The junction had 13 bases not matched to a gene; V was cut back by 4 bases and J by 6 bases. CDR3 coding DNA: TGTGCCAGCAGCTCACTACTCGGACTAGCGGGATGGGTCGAGCAGTACTTC. Protein product: CASSSLLGLAGWVEQYF.

The sample holds many counts of this clonotype. V usage is TRBV20-1 and J usage is TRBJ1-5; D not certain. The ends were cut back, 0 bases at V and 4 bases at J, with 16 bases in the middle. CDR3 length: 16 residues. Germline values: CDR1 DFQATT, CDR2 SNEGSKA (reference sequence). CDR3 sequence: CSARDFSGSANQPQHF. The CDR3 DNA follows: TGCAGTGCTAGAGATTTTTCGGGCTCAGCAAATCAGCCCCAGCATTTT.

This clonotype was counted between two and nine times. The chain couples TRBV14 to TRBJ2-2; D unclear. This CDR3 is built from 17 residues. V was pared by 0 bases and J by 0 bases, with 11 bases between. From germline, CDR1 is SGHDN and CDR2 FVKESK. In DNA form, the CDR3 reads TGTGCCAGCAGCCAAGATTTTGCCAGGTCGAACACCGGGGAGCTGTTTTTT. This codes for CASSQDFARSNTGELFF. Complete variable domain (other parts from reference TRBV14 and TRBJ2-2): EAGVTQFPSHSVIEKGQTVTLRCDPISGHDNLYWYRRVMGKEIKFLLHFVKESKQDESGMPNNRFLAERTGGTYSTLKVQPAELEDSGVYFCASSQDFARSNTGELFFGEGSRLTVL.

A few counts support this clonotype. The chain uses TRBV19 and TRBJ1-5, with D perhaps matching TRBD1 (5 bases). CDR1 and CDR2 from the germline V gene are LNHDA and SQIVND (reference sequence). V lost 6 bases and J 6 bases, leaving 18 bases between the germline ends. CDR3 length: 15 amino acids. Here the CDR3 DNA reads TGTGCCAGTAGAGCCGGGCAGGGAAAAGGTCAGCCCCAGCATTTT. The encoded protein is CASRAGQGKGQPQHF.

A few counts support this clonotype. The rearrangement uses TRBV19 and TRBJ1-1, with D possibly TRBD1 on 6 matching bases. The CDR3 covers 14 residues. Germline V CDR1 and CDR2: LNHDA, SQIVND (reference sequence). Trimming removed 6 bases from V and 5 bases from J, with 16 bases in between. The CDR3 DNA reads as TGTGCCAGTAGCAGGGGCGGGCAAGGAACTGAAGCTTTCTTT. It translates to CASSRGGQGTEAFF. Variable domain in full (rest from reference TRBV19 and TRBJ1-1): DGGITQSPKYLFRKEGQNVTLSCEQNLNHDAMYWYRQDPGQGLRLIYYSQIVNDFQKGDIAEGYSVSREKKESFPLTVTSAQKNPTAFYLCASSRGGQGTEAFFGQGTRLTVV.

This clonotype appeared a few times. This rearrangement joins TRBV5-6 to TRBJ2-1; 8 bases align to TRBD2. The CDR3 has 19 amino acids. Germline V gene sequence: CDR1 SGHDT, CDR2 YYEEEE. The ends lost 0 bases at V and 6 bases at J; junction bases unmatched: 17. Written as DNA, the CDR3 is TGTGCCAGCAGCTTGGAGGTCGGGGCTAGCGGGCGCCTGGGCAATGAGCAGTTCTTC. Translated, it gives CASSLEVGASGRLGNEQFF.

Of note for this clonotype: A much bigger clone sits one base away, suggesting this may be a read error. The chain links TRBV11-3 to TRBJ2-1; 8 bases agree with TRBD1. The CDR3 is 15 amino acids. From germline, CDR1 is SGHNT and CDR2 YENEEA. CDR3 region: CASSLGGDRYNKQFF. The CDR3 DNA reads as TGTGCCAGCAGCTTAGGTGGGGACAGGTACAATAAGCAGTTCTTC.

This clonotype was detected a few times. The chain employs TRBV5-1 and TRBJ2-1; D assignment may be TRBD1 or TRBD2 (5 bases each). Looked up from germline, CDR1 is SGHRS and CDR2 is YFSETQ. This CDR3 region has 14 residues. V was clipped by 0 bases and J by 6 bases, with 10 bases between them. CDR3 amino acids: CASSLANGGNEQFF. The DNA for the CDR3 is TGCGCCAGCAGCTTGGCCAATGGGGGCAATGAGCAGTTCTTC. Using reference TRBV5-1 and TRBJ2-1 for the parts outside the CDR3, the full variable domain is KAGVTQTPRYLIKTRGQQVTLSCSPISGHRSVSWYQQTPGQGLQFLFEYFSETQRNKGNFPGRFSGRQFSNSRSEMNVSTLELGDSALYLCASSLANGGNEQFFGPGTRLTVL.

This clonotype was seen a handful of times. This chain links TRBV6-2 or TRBV6-3 with TRBJ2-1, with D maybe TRBD1 (5 bases). The CDR3 runs to 17 residues. Between the trimmed V and J ends, which lost 8 bases and 5 bases, there was a span of 25 bases. In germline, CDR1 is MNHEY, CDR2 SVGEGT. This CDR3 is CASGKSPGPLGDNEQFF. The CDR3 nucleotides read TGTGCCAGCGGTAAATCCCCGGGCCCGCTAGGGGACAATGAGCAGTTCTTC.

The chain employs TRBV20-1 and TRBJ2-7; 9 nucleotides line up with TRBD1. CDR1 and CDR2 (germline): DFQATT, SNEGSKA (reference sequence). Trimming took 6 bases from V and 6 from J; bases not matched to a gene: 9. This CDR3 contains 13 residues. CDR3 bases: TGCAGTGCATCGACAGGGGGGGATGGCGAGCAGTACTTC. Its translation is CSASTGGDGEQYF.

This clonotype came up many times. V usage is TRBV11-1 and J usage is TRBJ2-7; D is unclear. CDR1 SGHAT and CDR2 FQDESV come from the germline V gene (reference sequence). The CDR3 covers 13 residues. The V end lost 0 bases, the J end lost 3 bases, and 6 bases lay between the germline ends. CDR3 coding DNA: TGTGCCAGCAGCTTAGCGATGAGCTACGAGCAGTACTTC. Translating it yields CASSLAMSYEQYF.

The chain carries TRBV19 and TRBJ1-5; possibly TRBD1 for D (5 bases). With 3 bases removed from V and 6 bases from J, the gap between germline ends came to 15 bases. The CDR3 totals 15 residues. Germline V gene sequence: CDR1 LNHDA, CDR2 SQIVND (reference sequence). The CDR3 loop is CASSILQVVPQPQHF. In DNA, the CDR3 is TGTGCCAGTAGTATTTTACAGGTCGTGCCTCAGCCCCAGCATTTT.

Ten or more counts support this clonotype. This sequence joins TRBV7-3 and TRBJ2-1, with 9 positions matching TRBD2. Germline-derived CDR1 and CDR2 are SGHTA and FQGTGA. CDR3 length equals 16 residues. The J segment lost 0 bases and the V segment lost 6 bases, leaving 6 bases of the junction unmatched. CDR3 in DNA: TGTGCCAGCAGTTTCCTAGCGGGAAGCTCCTACAATGAGCAGTTCTTC. As protein: CASSFLAGSSYNEQFF.

In its sample, this clonotype was seen a few times. The chain couples TRBV30 to TRBJ2-7; 7 nucleotides agree with TRBD1. In germline, CDR1 is GTSNPN, CDR2 SVGIG (reference sequence). The CDR3 covers 16 residues. The J segment lost 5 bases and the V segment lost 2 bases, leaving 15 bases of the junction unmatched. CDR3 DNA: TGTGCCTGGAGTAAATCAAGGCGGCAGGGGGTCGACGAGCAGTACTTC. Translated, it gives CAWSKSRRQGVDEQYF. Drawing the rest from reference TRBV30 and TRBJ2-7, the complete variable domain is SQTIHQWPATLVQPVGSPLSLECTVEGTSNPNLYWYRQAAGRGLQLLFYSVGIGQISSEVPQNLSASRPQDRQFILSSKKLLLSDSGFYLCAWSKSRRQGVDEQYFGPGTRLTVT.

This clonotype has ten or more counts. The CDR3 region is CASSQGFPYEQYF. CDR3 bases: TGTGCCAGCAGCCAGGGGTTCCCCTACGAGCAGTACTTC. This chain connects TRBV3-1 to TRBJ2-7, with no clear D. CDR3 length equals 13 residues. The ends were cut back, 3 bases at V and 2 bases at J, with 8 bases in the middle. CDR1 and CDR2 (germline): LGHDT, YNNKEL (reference sequence).

This clonotype was found a few times. The gene calls are TRBV2 and TRBJ2-1, with 7 bases matching TRBD1. Looked up from germline, CDR1 is SNHLY and CDR2 is FYNNEI. Trimming took 4 bases from V and 7 from J; bases not matched to a gene: 13. This CDR3 region has 16 residues. CDR3 sequence reads: CASSGPQGEIGNEQFF. The CDR3 DNA is TGTGCCAGCAGTGGGCCCCAGGGGGAGATAGGGAATGAGCAGTTCTTC.

The chain joins TRBV30 to TRBJ1-5; no clear D gene. The CDR3 covers 13 residues. The germline V gene encodes CDR1 GTSNPN and CDR2 SVGIG (reference sequence). The V gene lost 5 bases and the J gene lost 7 bases, with 15 bases spanning the gap. The CDR3 nucleotides are TGTGCCTGGTCCGAGGCGGTGGGCCAGCCCCAGCATTTT. This encodes CAWSEAVGQPQHF. The whole variable domain, filled in from reference TRBV30 and TRBJ1-5, reads SQTIHQWPATLVQPVGSPLSLECTVEGTSNPNLYWYRQAAGRGLQLLFYSVGIGQISSEVPQNLSASRPQDRQFILSSKKLLLSDSGFYLCAWSEAVGQPQHFGDGTRLSIL.

This clonotype was seen only a few times. The chain carries TRBV5-5 and TRBJ2-7; D tentatively fits TRBD1 or TRBD2 (6 bases each). V lost 4 bases and J lost 6, with 14 bases in between. The germline V gene encodes CDR1 SGHKS and CDR2 YYEKEE (reference sequence). CDR3 length: 13 amino acids. The CDR3 region is CASSTSEGVEQYF. The CDR3 region has the DNA TGTGCCAGCAGCACCTCGGAGGGGGTCGAGCAGTACTTC.

The sample holds a few counts of this clonotype. The chain is built from TRBV7-9 and TRBJ2-3; 11 nucleotides line up with TRBD2. Germline lookup yields CDR1 SEHNR and CDR2 FQNEAQ (reference sequence). The CDR3 has 17 residues. Losses at the gene ends were 5 bases for V and 0 bases for J; bases not matched to a gene: 7. CDR3 amino acids: CASSKHGTSGSTDTQYF. DNA of the CDR3: TGTGCCAGCAGCAAACACGGGACTAGCGGTAGCACAGATACGCAGTATTTT. Full variable domain (remainder filled in from reference TRBV7-9 and TRBJ2-3): DTGVSQNPRHKITKRGQNVTFRCDPISEHNRLYWYRQTLGQGPEFLTYFQNEAQLEKSRLLSDRFSAERPKGSFSTLEIQRTEQGDSAMYLCASSKHGTSGSTDTQYFGPGTRLTVL.

In this sample, this clonotype turned up many times. The chain couples TRBV28 to TRBJ2-7; no firm D call. Per the germline V gene, CDR1 is MDHEN and CDR2 is SYDVKM. The CDR3 has 13 residues. V gave up 5 bases and J gave up 4 bases, with 12 bases separating them. CDR3 coding DNA: TGTGCCAGCAGTCGCCTAGTGGGGTACGAGCAGTACTTC. Protein: CASSRLVGYEQYF.

The table lists this clonotype with a few counts. J is TRBJ1-2 and V is TRBV28, with no clear D. Trimming took 6 bases from V and 4 from J, leaving 21 bases between them. There are 16 residues in the CDR3. CDR1 and CDR2 (germline): MDHEN, SYDVKM. This CDR3 is CASRPQQRILTYGYTF. The CDR3 DNA follows: TGTGCCAGCAGACCTCAACAAAGGATTTTGACCTATGGCTACACCTTC.

This clonotype appeared many times. The chain recombines TRBV5-1 with TRBJ2-3; the match to TRBD2 covers 8 bases. Germline trimming cut 4 bases from V and 6 bases from J; bases unmatched to any gene: 10. The CDR3 is 15 amino acids. Germline V gives CDR1 SGHRS, CDR2 YFSETQ. CDR3 sequence: CASSPGGSGSDTQYF. CDR3 nucleotides: TGCGCCAGCAGCCCCGGAGGAAGCGGGAGCGATACGCAGTATTTT.

This clonotype was observed once. One end of the junction varies from germline; a read error may be responsible. The chain links TRBV28 to TRBJ1-4; D might be TRBD1 (6 bases). CDR3 length: 15 amino acids. The germline gives CDR1 MDHEN, CDR2 SYDVKM. CDR3 loop: CASSTQGTTNEELFF. The CDR3, as DNA: TGTGCCAGCAGCACACAGGGAACAACTAATGAAGAACTGTTTTTT.

The sample holds many counts of this clonotype. The chain has TRBV5-6 and TRBJ1-5, with D possibly being TRBD1 (5 bases). V lost 2 bases to trimming and J lost 7 bases, with 10 bases between them. The CDR3 totals 13 residues. Germline CDR1 SGHDT, CDR2 YYEEEE. CDR3 nucleotide sequence: TGTGCCAGCAGCTTACGCAGGGACCAGCCCCAGCATTTT. Translation gives CASSLRRDQPQHF.

As to this clonotype: At one end the junction does not follow the germline gene, possibly because of a read error. J is TRBJ2-7 and V is TRBV13, with D possibly matching TRBD2 (7 bases). The CDR3 consists of 14 residues. Germline lookup yields CDR1 PRHDT and CDR2 FYEKMQ (reference sequence). The CDR3 is CASSLGGAVYEQYF. CDR3 coding DNA: TGTGCCAGCAGCCTAGGGGGGGCTGTCTACGAGCAGTACTTC.

The V gene is TRBV7-9, the J gene TRBJ2-5; 12 positions agree with TRBD1. This CDR3 region has 18 residues. CDR1 is SEHNR and CDR2 is FQNEAQ in the germline V gene (reference sequence). J was trimmed by 4 bases and V by 1 base; bases with no gene match: 10. For the CDR3, the DNA is TGTGCCAGCAGCTTAGAGGGACAGGGGGCAATCGGTCGAGAGACCCAGTACTTC. It specifies CASSLEGQGAIGRETQYF.

This chain joins TRBV5-6 and TRBJ2-7; D remains unclear. V was shortened by 4 bases and J by 3 bases, with 5 bases between the two germline ends. Germline-derived CDR1 and CDR2 are SGHDT and YYEEEE. This CDR3 region has 11 residues. CDR3 sequence (DNA): TGTGCCAGCAGCGAGCACTACGAGCAGTACTTC. This translates into CASSEHYEQYF.